This TCR beta chain was profiled in a study of cytomegalovirus exposure and HLA in healthy donors. Study as a whole: The Caucasian-associated ancestry cluster contained about 80% of the approximately 420 genotyped donors.

Primers for the PCR totalled 60 Vbeta and 13 Jbeta. Using immunoSEQ multiplex PCR, the repertoire was profiled, and TCRdb retains in-frame clones only, with some absent. The repertoire consists of about 98,000 clones, with around 72% occurring once and the leading ten covering around 2%. The sequenced sample was PBMCs. This TCR was recovered from a male donor in good health and CMV-seronegative.

The CDR3 is CASRPGGTSGRDEQFF. Here the CDR3 DNA reads TGTGCCAGCAGACCCGGGGGGACTAGCGGGAGGGATGAGCAGTTCTTC. V is TRBV7-6 and J is TRBJ2-1; TRBD2 agrees at 16 bases. The V and J ends lost 6 bases and 8 bases, in that order; junction bases with no gene match: 7. CDR1 SGHVS and CDR2 FNYEAQ come from the germline V gene. The CDR3 covers 16 residues.